Listed below are T cell receptor beta chains from one sample, sequenced in a study of CD8+CD57+ T cells in acquired aplastic anemia. TCRdb used MiXCR to reprocess the reads, holding one entry per CDR3 protein. The table records roughly 170,000 distinct CDR3 sequences, around 50% of them present only once. Material: sorted CD4+, CD8+, or CD8+CD57+ T cells (not recorded which) from PBMCs. Source of these receptors: a human donor with aplastic anemia. The CDR3 runs from the conserved cysteine through the conserved F or W. The D gene is left open where the match is weak. Clone size is shown for a subset of rows, as once, few, many or a class of expanded clone.

D: .; J: TRBJ2-1; V: TRBV19; size: few; DNA: TGTGCCAGTAGTATAGTGTCCAAGAAGGACGAGCAGTTCTTC; CDR3: CASSIVSKKDEQFF
D: .; J: TRBJ1-2; V: TRBV14; size: once; DNA: TGTGCCAGCAGCCAGTATGGCTACACCTTC; CDR3: CASSQYGYTF
D: .; J: TRBJ2-3; V: TRBV2; size: .; DNA: TGTGCCAGCAGCTTAGGGGTTTGGACGCAGTATTTT; CDR3: CASSLGVWTQYF
D: .; J: TRBJ2-5; V: TRBV20-1; size: many; DNA: TGCAGTGCTAGTGCCGGGGCCGCCCAAGAGACCCAGTACTTC; CDR3: CSASAGAAQETQYF
D: TRBD1; J: TRBJ1-6; V: TRBV25-1; size: .; DNA: TGTGCCAGCAGCGCCGACAGGGGTAAATCACCCCTCCACTTT; CDR3: CASSADRGKSPLHF
D: TRBD1; J: TRBJ2-7; V: TRBV15; size: .; DNA: TGTGCCACCAGAGGGACAGGGGGCTACGAGCAGTACTTC; CDR3: CATRGTGGYEQYF
D: TRBD2; J: TRBJ2-7; V: TRBV2; size: .; DNA: TGTGCCAGCAGTTCTAGCGGGAGCTCCTACGAGCAGTACTTC; CDR3: CASSSSGSSYEQYF
D: .; J: TRBJ2-7; V: TRBV11-3; size: many; DNA: TGTGCCAGCAGCTTAGTCGGCAGGATACCCTACGAGCAGTACTTC; CDR3: CASSLVGRIPYEQYF
D: TRBD2; J: TRBJ2-1; V: TRBV10-3; size: .; DNA: TGTGCCATCAGGGCTAGCGCGGGGGATGAGCAGTTCTTC; CDR3: CAIRASAGDEQFF
D: TRBD1; J: TRBJ1-6; V: TRBV10-3; size: .; DNA: TGTGCCACCCGCGGACAGGGGAATTCACCCCTCCACTTT; CDR3: CATRGQGNSPLHF
D: TRBD2; J: TRBJ2-3; V: TRBV9; size: many; DNA: TGTGCCAGCAGCATTACTAGCGGTGGAGATACGCAGTATTTT; CDR3: CASSITSGGDTQYF
D: TRBD2; J: TRBJ2-2; V: TRBV7-3; size: many; DNA: TGTGCCAGCAGCTTCCGGGGGGGCGCGTTCGGGGAGCTGTTTTTT; CDR3: CASSFRGGAFGELFF
D: .; J: TRBJ2-6; V: TRBV7-6; size: .; DNA: TGTGCCAGCAGCCCGGACTTTGGGGCCAACGTCCTGACTTTC; CDR3: CASSPDFGANVLTF
D: TRBD1; J: TRBJ2-3; V: TRBV20-1; size: .; DNA: TGCAGTGCTCCAGGACAGGGGCTGGGAGATACGCAGTATTTT; CDR3: CSAPGQGLGDTQYF
D: .; J: TRBJ2-7; V: TRBV15; size: .; DNA: TGTGCCACCAGCAGAGACAGGGTGGACGAGCAGTACTTC; CDR3: CATSRDRVDEQYF
D: TRBD2; J: TRBJ2-2; V: TRBV20-1; size: .; DNA: TGCAGTGCTGGAGCGGGGGGGGCAGGCGGGGAGCTGTTTTTT; CDR3: CSAGAGGAGGELFF
D: .; J: TRBJ1-2; V: TRBV19; size: .; DNA: TGTGCCAGTAGCCCGGACGGGTCTATCGGCTACACCTTC; CDR3: CASSPDGSIGYTF
D: TRBD1; J: TRBJ1-1; V: TRBV10-3; size: .; DNA: TGTGCCATCAGTGAGTCTTTTGGCAGGGGGGGCGCCGAAGCTTTCTTT; CDR3: CAISESFGRGGAEAFF
D: .; J: TRBJ2-5; V: TRBV5-1; size: many; DNA: TGCGCCAGCAGCGCGGACGTACAAGAGACCCAGTACTTC; CDR3: CASSADVQETQYF
D: TRBD1; J: TRBJ2-7; V: TRBV28; size: few; DNA: TGTGCCAGTGCCCCGGGACAGGCCTACGAGCAGTACTTC; CDR3: CASAPGQAYEQYF
D: .; J: TRBJ1-6; V: TRBV6-1; size: many; DNA: TGTGCCAGCAGACCGCAGATGACGAATAATTCACCCCTCCACTTT; CDR3: CASRPQMTNNSPLHF
D: .; J: TRBJ2-1; V: TRBV20-1; size: .; DNA: TGCAGTGCTAGCTGGGGGGCTAACAATGAGCAGTTCTTC; CDR3: CSASWGANNEQFF
D: TRBD1; J: TRBJ2-7; V: TRBV9; size: .; DNA: TGTGCCAGCAGTGTTACAGGGGGCCGAGACGAGCAGTACTTC; CDR3: CASSVTGGRDEQYF
D: .; J: TRBJ2-5; V: TRBV5-1; size: many; DNA: TGCGCCAGCAGCTGGAAGGACAGGGCTGGGACTAGCTTATTGCAAGAGACCCAGTACTTC; CDR3: CASSWKDRAGTSLLQETQYF
D: TRBD2; J: TRBJ2-3; V: TRBV6-4; size: few; DNA: TGTGCCAGCAGTGAGACAGCGGGGGGTTCAGATACGCAGTATTTT; CDR3: CASSETAGGSDTQYF
D: .; J: TRBJ1-5; V: TRBV7-2; size: .; DNA: TGTGCCAGCAGCTTAAACCTAAATCAGCCCCAGCATTTT; CDR3: CASSLNLNQPQHF
D: TRBD1; J: TRBJ2-7; V: TRBV20-1; size: .; DNA: TGCAGTGTGGGACAGGGGAAATACGAGCAGTACTTC; CDR3: CSVGQGKYEQYF
D: .; J: TRBJ1-2; V: TRBV10-3; size: .; DNA: TGTGCCATCAGTCGGACAGATGGCTACACCTTC; CDR3: CAISRTDGYTF
D: .; J: TRBJ1-1; V: TRBV6-5; size: .; DNA: TGTGCCAGCAGTTACTCGAGGTTAAACACTGAAGCTTTCTTT; CDR3: CASSYSRLNTEAFF
D: .; J: TRBJ1-1; V: TRBV19; size: many; DNA: TGTGCCAGTACCCAACAGGGCTCGGGGGCTGAAGCTTTCTTT; CDR3: CASTQQGSGAEAFF
D: .; J: TRBJ1-2; V: TRBV20-1; size: .; DNA: TGCAGTGCTAGAGATGGGGGACATCATAACTATGGCTACACCTTC; CDR3: CSARDGGHHNYGYTF
D: TRBD2; J: TRBJ2-7; V: TRBV10-1; size: few; DNA: TGTGCCAGCAGTGTACTAGCGGGACCCGCCTACGAGCAGTACTTC; CDR3: CASSVLAGPAYEQYF
D: TRBD1; J: TRBJ2-5; V: TRBV10-3; size: few; DNA: TGTGCCATCAGCTCGACAGGGGGGCAAGAGACCCAGTACTTC; CDR3: CAISSTGGQETQYF
D: TRBD1; J: TRBJ2-7; V: TRBV15; size: .; DNA: TGTGCCACCAGCAGAGTTAGGGGACAGGCCTACGAGCAGTACTTC; CDR3: CATSRVRGQAYEQYF
D: .; J: TRBJ2-7; V: TRBV4-1; size: .; DNA: TGCGCCAGCAGCCAAGATAGCTGGGGAGCCTCCTACGACCAGTACTTC; CDR3: CASSQDSWGASYDQYF
D: .; J: TRBJ2-2; V: TRBV7-2; size: many; DNA: TGTGCCAGCAGCTTAGAGGGCCGAGGGACCGGGGAGCTGTTTTTT; CDR3: CASSLEGRGTGELFF
D: TRBD2; J: TRBJ2-3; V: TRBV10-1; size: .; DNA: TGCGCCAGCAGCTTGGGACTAGCGGGCAGCACAGAGACGCAGTATTTT; CDR3: CASSLGLAGSTETQYF